This record concerns one T cell receptor beta chain sequence. The record originates from a study of blood T cell repertoires in COVID-19. Study background: PBMCs, B-cell-depleted T cells, or T cells were the source of the cDNA or gDNA that made up the material.

This CDR3 contains 14 residues. Trimming at V came to 0 bases and at J to 3 bases, leaving 0 bases not matched to a gene. Germline V CDR1 and CDR2: SGHNT, YYREEE (reference sequence). Here immunoSEQ multiplex PCR was the method, and the copy in TCRdb shows in-frame clones only, minus some. The data contain some 120,000 clones, under 95% of them singletons. The clonotype was recovered from a man between 60 and 70 years old with COVID-19, enrolled during active disease. The specimen sequenced was peripheral blood. The J gene is TRBJ1-2, the V gene TRBV5-4; TRBD1 aligns across 9 bases. Written as DNA, the CDR3 is TGTGCCAGCAGCTTGGGGGACAGGGACTATGGCTACACCTTC. It yields the protein CASSLGDRDYGYTF. Full variable domain (rest looked up from reference TRBV5-4 and TRBJ1-2): ETGVTQSPTHLIKTRGQQVTLRCSSQSGHNTVSWYQQALGQGPQFIFQYYREEENGRGNFPPRFSGLQFPNYSSELNVNALELDDSALYLCASSLGDRDYGYTFGSGTRLTVV.